This TCR beta chain derives from a study of healthy donors' naive CD4 and CD8 T cells. Looking at the study overall: Three donor age groups were sampled: 20-25, 40-50 and 60-70 years; half female.

There are 14 residues in the CDR3. In the case of this clonotype: The junction does not match germline at one end; this may be a read error.

Starting from about 0.55 ug of total RNA, TCR libraries were made with linear amplification. A single record per CDR3 protein comes from TCRdb applying MiXCR to the reads. The repertoire has 150,000 to 200,000 distinct CDR3 sequences, about 74% of them found once; the top ten carry roughly 2.4%. What was sequenced was naive CD4+ and CD8+ T cells sorted from blood, pooled from several donors. The clonotype originates from a pool of human donors in good health; the sample pools cells from several healthy donors. The chain has TRBV12-3 or TRBV12-4 and TRBJ2-7; D uncertain. In DNA, the CDR3 is TGTGCCGGCAGTTTCGCCAGCGCACCCTACGAGCAGTACTTC. It specifies CAGSFASAPYEQYF.